This T cell receptor beta chain was identified during a study of PD-1 blockade in classical Hodgkin lymphoma. The overall study: Patients were infused with nivolumab 3 mg/kg every 2 weeks.

Clones were sequenced by immunoSEQ multiplex PCR, and TCRdb holds only the in-frame ones, with some missing. The sample lists roughly 20,000 clones, around 80% occurring once. This clone is a singleton in its sample. What it recognizes is unknown. Study-wide findings and caveats: By C4D1 there was a significant rise in CD4+ TCR diversity but not in CD8+ TCR diversity. Relapsed/refractory patients reportedly had the lowest baseline TCR diversity, below newly diagnosed patients, who were below healthy donors.

Time point here: cycle 4 day 1 (C4D1), after 5 to 7 weeks of nivolumab. Relapses following autologous stem cell transplantation were seen in all patients, with brentuximab vedotin exposure varying. Thawed PBMCs yielded CD4+ T cells through magnetic negative selection. Complete response, partial response or progressive disease constituted the best responses recorded. The sequenced sample was CD4+ T cells from blood, obtained before the fourth cycle of nivolumab. The TCR comes from a human donor with classical Hodgkin lymphoma.

The CDR3 nucleotides are TGCGCCAGCAGCTTGGACCCCTCCCGGCAGAAGTTCTTC. Protein sequence: CASSLDPSRQKFF. J is TRBJ2-1 and V is TRBV5-1, with unresolved D. The CDR3 contains 13 residues. V lost 0 bases to trimming and J lost 14 bases, with 15 bases between them. Germline CDR1 reads SGHRS; CDR2 reads YFSETQ.